This T cell receptor (beta chain) was profiled in a study of graft-versus-host responses after intestinal transplantation. Looking at the study overall: Multivisceral, liver-intestinal, or isolated intestinal grafts went to recipients.

As to this clone: The antigen is unknown.

V shed 3 bases and J shed 0 bases, with 6 bases lying between them. This CDR3 comprises 14 residues. Germline values: CDR1 SGHKS, CDR2 YYEKEE (reference sequence). Sequencing was performed with immunoSEQ multiplex PCR; in TCRdb, only in-frame clones are kept and a portion is missing. The data show 80,000 to 90,000 clones, roughly 90% seen once. The genes are TRBV5-5 and TRBJ2-2; the D gene is possibly TRBD2 (5 bases). The sample was unstimulated CD4+ T cells sorted from spleen or lymph node cells, taken before intestinal transplant. The clonotype originates from a human donor who received an intestinal transplant. CDR3 bases: TGTGCCAGCAGCTGGGGAGCGAACACCGGGGAGCTGTTTTTT. It encodes CASSWGANTGELFF.